Listed below are T cell receptor beta chains from one sample, sequenced in a study of vaccination effects on CD4 cells after COVID-19. What these receptors recognize is not known. This table comes from immunoSEQ multiplex PCR, and its TCRdb copy is limited to in-frame clones, with some not included. This sample has about 24,000 clones, with less than 80% found just once. The specimen was CD4+ T cells from PBMCs cultured with SARS-CoV-2 spike peptides, collected before COVID-19 vaccination. The source is a human donor who received a COVID-19 vaccine. CDR3s include the opening cysteine and the closing phenylalanine or tryptophan. The order of the fields is J gene, D gene, V gene, clone size, CDR3 DNA, CDR3 protein. A D gene is named only where the DNA matches it firmly. Clone size is stated in some rows and not others, as once, few, many or a class when expanded.

j_gene: TRBJ2-7; d_gene: NA; v_gene: TRBV3-1/TRBV3-2; abundance: NA; CDR3nt: TGTGCCAGCAGCCAAGAGTACGCCCGGCAGTACTTC; CDR3aa: CASSQEYARQYF
j_gene: TRBJ1-1; d_gene: NA; v_gene: TRBV12-3/TRBV12-4; abundance: NA; CDR3nt: TGTGCCAGCAGTACCGGGGGAGCCACTGAAGCTTTCTTT; CDR3aa: CASSTGGATEAFF
j_gene: TRBJ2-7; d_gene: TRBD2; v_gene: TRBV4-1; abundance: NA; CDR3nt: TGCGCCAGCAGCCCTAGCAGGACTAGCGGGGGCTACGAGCAGTACTTC; CDR3aa: CASSPSRTSGGYEQYF
j_gene: TRBJ1-2; d_gene: NA; v_gene: TRBV25-1; abundance: NA; CDR3nt: TGTGCCAGCAGTGAATGGGATGACAGGCCTGCTGGCTACACCTTC; CDR3aa: CASSEWDDRPAGYTF
j_gene: TRBJ2-1; d_gene: TRBD2; v_gene: TRBV5-1; abundance: NA; CDR3nt: TGCGCCAGCAGCTTGGGTGGGACTAGCGGGAGAAGCGAGCAGTTCTTC; CDR3aa: CASSLGGTSGRSEQFF
j_gene: TRBJ2-7; d_gene: NA; v_gene: TRBV6-6; abundance: NA; CDR3nt: TGTGCCAGCAGTTACCGGGCAGGGTCGGGTACCTACGAGCAGTACTTC; CDR3aa: CASSYRAGSGTYEQYF
j_gene: TRBJ2-1; d_gene: TRBD2; v_gene: TRBV6-6; abundance: NA; CDR3nt: TGTGCCAGCAGCGACCGGGGGGGCTACAATGAGCAGTTCTTC; CDR3aa: CASSDRGGYNEQFF
j_gene: TRBJ2-1; d_gene: NA; v_gene: TRBV11-3; abundance: NA; CDR3nt: TGTGCCAGCAGCTTAATGGGGGTCAGGGATGAGCAGTTCTTC; CDR3aa: CASSLMGVRDEQFF
j_gene: TRBJ2-5; d_gene: NA; v_gene: TRBV5-1; abundance: NA; CDR3nt: TGCGCCAGCAGCCTACAAGAGACCCAGTACTTC; CDR3aa: CASSLQETQYF
j_gene: TRBJ2-3; d_gene: TRBD2; v_gene: TRBV7-2; abundance: NA; CDR3nt: TGTGCCAGCAGCTTATCCCCCGGGGGGGCTTCAGATACGCAGTATTTT; CDR3aa: CASSLSPGGASDTQYF
j_gene: TRBJ2-3; d_gene: TRBD1; v_gene: TRBV28; abundance: NA; CDR3nt: TGTGCCAGCAGTCTACCCGGGACAGGGGGCGCCGGATCACCGAGGCGCACAGATACGCAGTATTTT; CDR3aa: CASSLPGTGGAGSPRRTDTQYF
j_gene: TRBJ2-6; d_gene: NA; v_gene: TRBV11-2; abundance: once; CDR3nt: TGTGCCAGCAGCTCCCGAGAGTCTGGGGCCAACGTCCTGACTTTC; CDR3aa: CASSSRESGANVLTF
j_gene: TRBJ1-4; d_gene: NA; v_gene: TRBV5-5; abundance: NA; CDR3nt: TGTGCCAGCAGCTGGGTGGCCAGTTTAAACAATGAAAAACTGTTTTTT; CDR3aa: CASSWVASLNNEKLFF
j_gene: TRBJ1-5; d_gene: TRBD1; v_gene: TRBV12-3/TRBV12-4; abundance: few; CDR3nt: TGTGCCAGCAGTCGACAGGGAGGTCAGCCCCAGCATTTT; CDR3aa: CASSRQGGQPQHF
j_gene: TRBJ2-5; d_gene: TRBD2; v_gene: TRBV7-2; abundance: NA; CDR3nt: TGTGCCAGCAGCTATAGCGGGTTACAAGAGACCCAGTACTTC; CDR3aa: CASSYSGLQETQYF
j_gene: TRBJ2-5; d_gene: NA; v_gene: TRBV21-1; abundance: NA; CDR3nt: TGTGCCAGCAGCAACCCCTCTCCGAAGGGAGAGACCCAGTACTTC; CDR3aa: CASSNPSPKGETQYF
j_gene: TRBJ2-6; d_gene: NA; v_gene: TRBV2; abundance: NA; CDR3nt: TGTGCCAGCAGTGAAAAATGGCTCACCTCTGGGGCCAACGTCCTGACTTTC; CDR3aa: CASSEKWLTSGANVLTF
j_gene: TRBJ1-2; d_gene: NA; v_gene: TRBV29-1; abundance: NA; CDR3nt: TGCAGCGTTGATGGGTGGGGGAACTATGGCTACACCTTC; CDR3aa: CSVDGWGNYGYTF
j_gene: TRBJ1-1; d_gene: NA; v_gene: TRBV12-3/TRBV12-4; abundance: NA; CDR3nt: TGTGCCAGCAGCCCTACATTGAACACTGAAGCTTTCTTT; CDR3aa: CASSPTLNTEAFF
j_gene: TRBJ1-4; d_gene: TRBD1; v_gene: TRBV5-1; abundance: NA; CDR3nt: TGCGCCAGCAGCCCTTGGGACAGTCCTAATGAAAAACTGTTTTTT; CDR3aa: CASSPWDSPNEKLFF
j_gene: TRBJ1-1; d_gene: TRBD1; v_gene: TRBV6-5; abundance: NA; CDR3nt: TGTGCCAGCAGCAATATGGACAGGGGGATCACTGAAGCTTTCTTT; CDR3aa: CASSNMDRGITEAFF
j_gene: TRBJ2-7; d_gene: NA; v_gene: TRBV21-1; abundance: NA; CDR3nt: TGTGCCAGCAGTAGGCTAGCGGGGATATCTGGCGAGCAGTACTTC; CDR3aa: CASSRLAGISGEQYF
j_gene: TRBJ2-3; d_gene: TRBD1; v_gene: TRBV9; abundance: once; CDR3nt: TGTGCCAGCAATTGGCAGGGGGGCACAGATACGCAGTATTTT; CDR3aa: CASNWQGGTDTQYF
j_gene: TRBJ2-3; d_gene: TRBD2; v_gene: TRBV9; abundance: NA; CDR3nt: TGTGCCAGCAGCGTAAGAGGAGGAGCGGGAGGGAATCCTACTCGCACAGATACGCAGTATTTT; CDR3aa: CASSVRGGAGGNPTRTDTQYF
j_gene: TRBJ1-6; d_gene: NA; v_gene: TRBV5-1; abundance: NA; CDR3nt: TGCGCCAGCACCGCAGGGTCGCCGTATAATTCACCCCTCCACTTT; CDR3aa: CASTAGSPYNSPLHF
j_gene: TRBJ1-5; d_gene: NA; v_gene: TRBV2; abundance: NA; CDR3nt: TGTGCCGTTGGGGACCTTAGGCTCCATCAGCCCCAGCATTTT; CDR3aa: CAVGDLRLHQPQHF
j_gene: TRBJ2-2; d_gene: NA; v_gene: TRBV14; abundance: NA; CDR3nt: TGTGCCAGCAGCCAAGCCGGAGCCGGGGAGCTGTTTTTT; CDR3aa: CASSQAGAGELFF
j_gene: TRBJ2-2; d_gene: TRBD2; v_gene: TRBV7-7; abundance: NA; CDR3nt: TGTGCCAGCAGTTCCGGGACTAGCGGCACCGGGGAGCTGTTTTTT; CDR3aa: CASSSGTSGTGELFF
j_gene: TRBJ2-7; d_gene: NA; v_gene: TRBV3-1/TRBV3-2; abundance: NA; CDR3nt: TGTGCCAGCAGCCAAGCCCTCCGGAGGGGGTCTTACGAGCAGTACTTC; CDR3aa: CASSQALRRGSYEQYF
j_gene: TRBJ1-2; d_gene: NA; v_gene: TRBV5-6; abundance: NA; CDR3nt: TGTGCCAGCAGCTTGTACCGGGATGGCTACACCTTC; CDR3aa: CASSLYRDGYTF
j_gene: TRBJ2-7; d_gene: NA; v_gene: TRBV5-5; abundance: NA; CDR3nt: TGTGCCAGCAGCCCTAACTACGAGCAGTACTTC; CDR3aa: CASSPNYEQYF
j_gene: TRBJ2-3; d_gene: NA; v_gene: TRBV30; abundance: few; CDR3nt: TGTGCCTGCCAAAAGGGGGTGGGGATCCCAGATACGCAGTATTTT; CDR3aa: CACQKGVGIPDTQYF
j_gene: TRBJ2-7; d_gene: NA; v_gene: TRBV2; abundance: NA; CDR3nt: TGTGCCAGCAGTGAAGGGGGGGGCGGAGGCGAGCAGTACTTC; CDR3aa: CASSEGGGGGEQYF